This TCR beta chain was recorded in a study of T cells after posttransplantation cyclophosphamide. The CDR3 totals 14 residues. Deletions cut 1 base from V and 2 bases from J, with 8 bases between. The germline CDR1 and CDR2 sequences are SGHAT and FQNNGV. Treatment was busulfan-fludarabine conditioning, a marrow graft, and cyclophosphamide on days +3 and +4. Study results and caveats: Recipient CMV seropositivity and CMV reactivation strongly tracked TRB clonality. Donor-recipient repertoire similarity was low at 1-2 months, rising over year one. TRB overlap between skin or GI tissue T cells and blood was limited.

In the case of this clone: The antigen is not known.

Clones were sequenced by immunoSEQ multiplex PCR, and TCRdb holds only the in-frame ones, with some missing. The profile shows around 18,000 clones, around 73% of them singletons. V usage is TRBV11-2 and J usage is TRBJ1-1, with D possibly being TRBD1 (5 bases). The material sequenced was CD8+ T cells sorted from PBMCs, taken roughly 250 weeks after a stem cell transplant with posttransplant cyclophosphamide. The source is a female patient aged 40-49 years who received an allogeneic stem cell transplant from a related donor, was CMV-positive, and had no GVHD. Some T cells may be the graft donor's. CDR3 region: CASSLGQGNTEAFF. The CDR3 coding sequence is TGTGCCAGCAGCTTAGGGCAGGGCAACACTGAAGCTTTCTTT.